The 20 T cell receptor beta chains in this list originate from one sample, sequenced in a study of CD8 T cells in Susac syndrome. The RNA, roughly 0.45 to 1 ug, was put through reverse transcription using random hexamers. A single record per CDR3 protein comes from TCRdb applying MiXCR to the immunoSEQ multiplex PCR reads. The data show about 240,000 distinct CDR3 sequences, about 96% seen once. Source material: CD4+ T cells from PBMCs. The receptors derive from a human donor with Susac syndrome.

This CDR3 reads CATSDRESYEQYF. In DNA, the CDR3 is TGTGCCACCTCGGACAGGGAGTCCTACGAGCAGTACTTC. V and J are TRBV19 and TRBJ2-7; 8 bases agree with TRBD1. Germline CDR1 LNHDA, CDR2 SQIVND (reference sequence). The CDR3 contains 13 residues. The trim removed 10 bases at V and 1 base at J, leaving 6 bases unmatched.

The V call is TRBV29-1, the J call TRBJ2-3; possibly TRBD2 for D (5 bases). CDR1 is SQVTM, CDR2 ANQGSEA, per germline. The CDR3 is 14 residues long. Between the trimmed V and J ends, which lost 1 base and 4 bases, there was a span of 12 bases. The CDR3 nucleotides read TGCAGCGTTGAAGCGGGGAACAGTGCAGATACGCAGTATTTT. Translation: CSVEAGNSADTQYF.

The chain recombines TRBV29-1 with TRBJ1-4; unclear D gene. V dropped 4 bases and J dropped 7 bases, with 13 bases sitting between them. The CDR3 length is 13 residues. Looked up from germline, CDR1 is SQVTM and CDR2 is ANQGSEA. The CDR3 spells CSVGGESGEKLFF. Written as DNA, the CDR3 is TGCAGCGTTGGGGGAGAGTCGGGTGAAAAACTGTTTTTT.

This chain joins TRBV15 and TRBJ2-2; D uncertain. Germline CDR1 LNHNV, CDR2 YYDKDF (reference sequence). The length of the CDR3 is 15 residues. The V gene lost 0 bases and the J gene lost 6 bases, with 11 bases spanning the gap. CDR3 bases: TGTGCCACCAGCAGAGATCGGCTGTCGGCCGGGGAGCTGTTTTTT. It encodes CATSRDRLSAGELFF.

The chain links TRBV6-5 to TRBJ1-1, with D possibly being TRBD1 (6 bases). The CDR3 spans 12 residues. Trimming stripped 7 bases from V and 5 bases from J, with 11 bases between. Germline-derived CDR1 and CDR2 are MNHEY and SVGAGI. The CDR3 loop is CASKGGGTEAFF. DNA for the CDR3: TGTGCCAGCAAGGGGGGCGGGACTGAAGCTTTCTTT.

This rearrangement joins TRBV5-1 to TRBJ2-4, with 12 bases lining up with TRBD2. With V trimmed by 0 bases and J by 3 bases, 7 bases remained unmatched. Germline CDR1 reads SGHRS; CDR2 reads YFSETQ. The CDR3 runs 18 residues. For the CDR3, the DNA is TGCGCCAGCAGCTTGGAAAGGACTAGCGGGACCGGCAAAAACATTCAGTACTTC. Translated, it gives CASSLERTSGTGKNIQYF.

The V call is TRBV5-4, the J call TRBJ1-2; 10 nucleotides align to TRBD1. The J segment lost 3 bases and the V segment lost 4 bases, leaving 9 bases of the junction unmatched. The CDR3 covers 16 residues. Germline lookup yields CDR1 SGHNT and CDR2 YYREEE (reference sequence). The CDR3 coding sequence is TGTGCCAGCAGCGGGTCTCGGGACAGGGGCTACTATGGCTACACCTTC. It codes for CASSGSRDRGYYGYTF.

V and J are TRBV21-1 and TRBJ2-7. TRBV21-1 is listed as a pseudogene. This CDR3 contains 14 residues. Here the CDR3 reads CASSKWYGVYEQYF. The DNA for the CDR3 is TGTGCCAGCAGCAAATGGTACGGTGTCTACGAGCAGTACTTC.

The gene calls are TRBV20-1 and TRBJ2-3; weak D call: TRBD2 (5 bases). The germline gives CDR1 DFQATT, CDR2 SNEGSKA (reference sequence). This CDR3 spans 14 amino acids. Trimming shortened V by 0 bases and J by 1 base, and 8 bases separated the two germline ends. The CDR3, as DNA: TGCAGTGCTAGAGATAGCGCGGGCACAGATACGCAGTATTTT. Its protein product is CSARDSAGTDTQYF.

CDR3 in DNA: TGCAGTGCTAGTGGGGACACATTTAACGTCTGGGACGAGCAGTACTTC. Translated, it gives CSASGDTFNVWDEQYF. The chain joins TRBV20-1 to TRBJ2-7; D perhaps matches TRBD1 (6 bases). From germline, CDR1 is DFQATT and CDR2 SNEGSKA (reference sequence). This CDR3 is built from 16 residues. Trimming stripped 3 bases from V and 5 bases from J, with 23 bases between.

This clonotype was counted once. The genes are TRBV29-1 and TRBJ1-1; no reliable D call. CDR1 is SQVTM and CDR2 is ANQGSEA in the germline V gene. V was clipped by 7 bases and J by 0 bases, with 12 bases between them. This CDR3 is 13 amino acids long. The CDR3: CSGLEQMNTEAFF. CDR3 sequence (DNA): TGCAGCGGCCTAGAACAGATGAACACTGAAGCTTTCTTT.

The V and J genes are TRBV5-1 and TRBJ1-2; maybe TRBD1 (5 bases). The CDR3 runs to 15 residues. Germline CDR1 and CDR2: SGHRS and YFSETQ. Trimming removed 0 bases at V and 4 bases at J, with 13 bases between. The CDR3 bases are TGCGCCAGCAGCTTGGAATCGGGGGGTTTCTATGGCTACACCTTC. This encodes CASSLESGGFYGYTF.

The J gene is TRBJ2-1, the V gene TRBV20-1; 7 positions match TRBD2. The CDR3 consists of 14 residues. V shed 1 base and J 8 bases; nucleotides not matched to a gene: 8. Germline loops: CDR1 DFQATT, CDR2 SNEGSKA (reference sequence). CDR3 in amino acids: CSARGPGAGDEQFF. Here the CDR3 DNA reads TGCAGTGCTAGAGGTCCGGGCGCGGGGGATGAGCAGTTCTTC.

This clonotype showed up just once. V usage is TRBV5-4 and J usage is TRBJ2-2, with D perhaps TRBD2 (7 bases). Germline CDR1 is SGHNT and CDR2 is YYREEE (reference sequence). The CDR3 has 21 residues. Trimming pared 0 bases from V and 3 bases from J, leaving 27 bases between. The CDR3 DNA is TGTGCCAGCAGCTTGGACGTGGCGGGAGCAAGGACAGCCGCGGACACCGGGGAGCTGTTTTTT. This translates into CASSLDVAGARTAADTGELFF.

The J gene is TRBJ2-3, the V gene TRBV29-1; D is unclear. Germline loops: CDR1 SQVTM, CDR2 ANQGSEA. The CDR3 covers 14 residues. V gave up 4 bases and J gave up 2 bases, with 13 bases separating them. The CDR3 DNA is TGCAGCGTTGCCAGCGCAACCCACACAGATACGCAGTATTTT. Its protein product is CSVASATHTDTQYF.

The chain carries TRBV29-1 and TRBJ2-3, with 9 bases matching TRBD2. Germline assignment: CDR1 SQVTM and CDR2 ANQGSEA. This CDR3 contains 17 residues. J lost 0 bases, V lost 0 bases, and 7 bases had no gene match. The CDR3 sequence: CSVEEIAGGQSTDTQYF. In nucleotides, the CDR3 is TGCAGCGTTGAAGAAATTGCGGGAGGGCAAAGCACAGATACGCAGTATTTT.

This chain connects TRBV6-5 to TRBJ1-2; TRBD1 matches 8 bases. The CDR3 is 15 residues long. V trimming: 5 bases; J trimming: 2 bases; junction bases outside the gene matches: 7. Per germline, CDR1 MNHEY and CDR2 SVGAGI. CDR3 DNA: TGTGCCAGCAGTCCAGGGGGCGGAGTAAACTATGGCTACACCTTC. Its translation: CASSPGGGVNYGYTF.

This clonotype came up once. The CDR3 nucleotides are TGCGCCAGCAGCCCCCGGGTTGATAGGCGGAGGAGCTCCTACAATGAGCAGTTCTTC. It yields the protein CASSPRVDRRRSSYNEQFF. The V call is TRBV5-1, the J call TRBJ2-1; D might be TRBD2 (5 bases). This CDR3 is built from 19 residues. The V gene lost 4 bases and the J gene lost 0 bases, with 23 bases spanning the gap. Germline CDR1 and CDR2: SGHRS and YFSETQ.

The chain recombines TRBV2 with TRBJ1-5; D remains unclear. The germline V gene has CDR1 SNHLY and CDR2 FYNNEI. The V end was cut by 7 bases, the J end by 7 bases, with 14 bases between. The CDR3 has 13 amino acids. This CDR3 is CASIGDSGQPQHF. The CDR3 bases are TGTGCCAGCATCGGGGATTCGGGACAGCCCCAGCATTTT.

J is TRBJ1-1 and V is TRBV29-1; D might be TRBD1 (5 bases). Trimming removed 1 base from V and 5 bases from J, with 8 bases in between. Per germline, CDR1 SQVTM and CDR2 ANQGSEA. This CDR3 has 12 amino acids. The CDR3 coding sequence is TGCAGCGTTGAAGGGGACCGGACTGAAGCTTTCTTT. It yields the protein CSVEGDRTEAFF.